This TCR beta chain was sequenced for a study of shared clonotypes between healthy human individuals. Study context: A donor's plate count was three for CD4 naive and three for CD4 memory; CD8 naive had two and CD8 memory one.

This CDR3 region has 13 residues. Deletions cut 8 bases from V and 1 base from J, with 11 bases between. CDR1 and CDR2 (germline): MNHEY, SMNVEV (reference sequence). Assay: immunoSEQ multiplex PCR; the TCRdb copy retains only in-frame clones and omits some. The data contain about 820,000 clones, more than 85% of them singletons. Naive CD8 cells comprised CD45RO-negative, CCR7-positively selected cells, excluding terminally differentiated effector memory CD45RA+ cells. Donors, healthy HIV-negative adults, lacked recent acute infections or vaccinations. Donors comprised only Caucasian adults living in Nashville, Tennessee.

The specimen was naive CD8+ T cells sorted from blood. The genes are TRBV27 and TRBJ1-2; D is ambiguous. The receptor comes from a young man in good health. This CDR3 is CASRGVGNYGYTF. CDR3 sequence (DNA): TGTGCCAGCCGGGGTGTGGGTAACTATGGCTACACCTTC.